The 16 T cell receptor beta chains below all came from one sample that was sequenced in a study of regulatory T cells in long-lasting Graves disease. Time point here: newly diagnosed GD, antithyroid drugs for less than 3 months. PBMC-extracted RNA yielded the TCR library. Arm-PCR of CDR3 regions and iRepertoire HTBI primers were the basis on which TCR beta libraries were built. TCRdb used MiXCR to reprocess the multiplex PCR reads, holding one entry per CDR3 protein. The table has approximately 560,000 distinct CDR3 sequences, about 16% seen once; the top ten hold 12%. These data also formed part of another study, on T cells in Graves' hyperthyroidism and ophthalmopathy.

The input for sequencing was peripheral blood mononuclear cells (PBMCs), taken at new diagnosis, from a patient treated with antithyroid drugs. The receptors come from a man aged 18 to 30 with Graves disease.

This clonotype was counted ten times or more. The chain recombines TRBV27 with TRBJ2-3; D is unclear. CDR3 size: 13 residues. Germline CDR1 and CDR2: MNHEY and SMNVEV (reference sequence). The V gene lost 6 bases and the J gene lost 0 bases, with 7 bases spanning the gap. CDR3 sequence (DNA): TGTGCCAGCAGCTTGAGTAGCACAGATACGCAGTATTTT. This codes for CASSLSSTDTQYF.

This clonotype was seen a few times. The chain uses TRBV15 and TRBJ1-2; a weak D match, TRBD1 (5 bases). Germline lookup yields CDR1 LNHNV and CDR2 YYDKDF (reference sequence). This CDR3 comprises 13 residues. V was trimmed by 9 bases and J by 6 bases, leaving 17 bases between them. CDR3 sequence (DNA): TGTGCCACTACGAAAGACCGGGGCCATGGCTACACCTTC. The encoded protein is CATTKDRGHGYTF.

This clonotype has a count of ten or more. This rearrangement joins TRBV11-2 to TRBJ2-5; D is perhaps TRBD1 (6 bases). Germline V lookup: CDR1 SGHAT, CDR2 FQNNGV. The CDR3 has 16 amino acids. V lost 3 bases and J lost 2, with 16 bases in between. CDR3 DNA: TGTGCCAGCAGCTTTGACTGGGAGAGGGGGCAAGAGACCCAGTACTTC. Translating it yields CASSFDWERGQETQYF. The variable domain in full, with the rest retrieved from reference TRBV11-2 and TRBJ2-5, is EAGVAQSPRYKIIEKRQSVAFWCNPISGHATLYWYQQILGQGPKLLIQFQNNGVVDDSQLPKDRFSAERLKGVDSTLKIQPAKLEDSAVYLCASSFDWERGQETQYFGPGTRLLVL.

The chain couples TRBV11-2 to TRBJ1-5; D not certain. Per the germline V gene, CDR1 is SGHAT and CDR2 is FQNNGV. The CDR3 loop spans 15 amino acids. With 5 bases removed from V and 4 bases from J, the gap between germline ends came to 15 bases. The CDR3 reads CASSPTGGPNQPQHF. In DNA form, the CDR3 reads TGTGCCAGCAGCCCGACCGGTGGTCCGAATCAGCCCCAGCATTTT.

The chain has TRBV7-9 and TRBJ2-1; 10 bases fit TRBD1. Germline V gene data show CDR1 as SEHNR and CDR2 as FQNEAQ (reference sequence). Losses at the gene ends were 5 bases for V and 9 bases for J; bases not matched to a gene: 16. The CDR3 contains 17 residues. The CDR3 DNA is TGTGCCAGCAGCGTGCTGACCGGGACAGGGGTACGTGGTGAGCAGTTCTTC. It codes for CASSVLTGTGVRGEQFF.

The table lists this clonotype with many counts. The chain employs TRBV2 and TRBJ2-1; D perhaps matches TRBD1 (6 bases). There are 15 residues in the CDR3. V shed 6 bases and J shed 3 bases, with 15 bases lying between them. The germline CDR1 and CDR2 sequences are SNHLY and FYNNEI. This CDR3 is CASREDSAGYNEQFF. The CDR3 nucleotides read TGTGCCAGCAGGGAGGACAGTGCGGGCTACAATGAGCAGTTCTTC.

The V call is TRBV29-1, the J call TRBJ2-2; TRBD2 aligns across 7 bases. Per the germline V gene, CDR1 is SQVTM and CDR2 is ANQGSEA. The CDR3 is 15 amino acids. V shed 7 bases, J shed 5 bases, and the junction held 13 bases outside the gene matches. For the CDR3, the DNA is TGCAGCGCCGGGGGAAGAAGCGGGAAGACCGGGGAGCTGTTTTTT. Translating gives CSAGGRSGKTGELFF.

The J gene is TRBJ2-1, the V gene TRBV7-2, with 9 nucleotides matching TRBD1. The CDR3 is made up of 15 amino acids. Germline CDR1 and CDR2: SGHTA and FQGNSA. The V segment lost 2 bases and the J segment 10 bases; nucleotides outside the gene matches: 9. The CDR3 DNA reads TGTGCCAGCAGCTTAAACCGGGACAGGGTCCGCGAGCAGTTCTTC. Protein product: CASSLNRDRVREQFF.

The V gene is TRBV27, the J gene TRBJ2-1; 10 bases match TRBD2. Germline assignment: CDR1 MNHEY and CDR2 SMNVEV (reference sequence). CDR3 size: 16 residues. V lost 11 bases to trimming and J lost 0 bases; unmatched junction nucleotides: 10. The CDR3 nucleotides are TGTGCCTCGAGGCTAGCGGGAGCCAGCTCCTACAATGAGCAGTTCTTC. This codes for CASRLAGASSYNEQFF.

This clonotype was observed many times. The genes are TRBV24-1 and TRBJ2-2, with D maybe TRBD2 (6 bases). This CDR3 comprises 17 residues. CDR1 and CDR2 from the germline V gene are KGHDR and SFDVKD. The V end was cut by 5 bases, the J end by 8 bases, with 23 bases between. CDR3: CATSGPTVAVGLGELFF. CDR3 DNA: TGTGCCACCAGTGGCCCGACAGTAGCGGTGGGTTTAGGGGAGCTGTTTTTT.

This clonotype was seen ten or more times. The V gene is TRBV7-8, the J gene TRBJ2-1; D perhaps matches TRBD2 (5 bases). V gave up 5 bases and J gave up 2 bases, with 16 bases separating them. Looked up from germline, CDR1 is SGHVS and CDR2 is FQNEAQ. The CDR3 totals 16 residues. The CDR3 here is CASSLVGGEPYNEQFF. The CDR3 DNA reads as TGTGCCAGCAGCCTTGTCGGAGGTGAGCCCTACAATGAGCAGTTCTTC.

With respect to this clonotype: A much larger clone differs from this one at a single base, so this may be a read error. The CDR3 end shows no conserved phenylalanine or tryptophan, and so a read error is likely. The chain has TRBV18 and TRBJ2-1, with TRBD2 identical over 8 bases. Trimming cost V 6 bases and J 2 bases; bases outside gene matches: 12. CDR1 is KGHSH and CDR2 is LQKENI in the germline V gene. CDR3 length equals 17 residues. The CDR3 region is CASSSREGGPAYNEQFL. CDR3 DNA sequence: TGTGCCAGCTCTTCCCGGGAGGGGGGGCCCGCCTACAATGAGCAGTTCCTC.

This clonotype was counted at least ten times. This chain joins TRBV12-3 or TRBV12-4 and TRBJ2-7, with a weak D call TRBD1 (7 bases). The CDR3 covers 12 residues. The V end lost 6 bases, the J end lost 6 bases, and 12 bases lay between the germline ends. The CDR3 region is CASREGQFEQYF. The CDR3 DNA follows: TGTGCCAGCAGGGAGGGACAGTTCGAGCAGTACTTC.

This clonotype was detected many times. The chain carries TRBV11-2 and TRBJ2-2, with TRBD2 matching over 16 bases. This CDR3 is built from 20 residues. Trimming removed 5 bases from V and 5 bases from J; junction bases left unmatched: 14. Germline-derived CDR1 and CDR2 are SGHAT and FQNNGV. The CDR3 protein is CASSRLPGLAGGPGTGELFF. The CDR3 bases are TGTGCCAGCAGCCGCCTCCCGGGACTAGCGGGAGGGCCAGGGACCGGGGAGCTGTTTTTT.

This clonotype appeared many times. The V and J genes are TRBV27 and TRBJ2-7; 15 bases agree with TRBD2. The CDR3 spans 17 residues. J lost 0 bases, V lost 5 bases, and 5 bases had no gene match. CDR1 and CDR2 from the germline V gene are MNHEY and SMNVEV (reference sequence). The CDR3 sequence is CASSPGLAGGSSYEQYF. CDR3 sequence (DNA): TGTGCCAGCAGTCCCGGACTAGCGGGAGGGAGCTCCTACGAGCAGTACTTC.

This clonotype was picked up many times. The chain combines TRBV3-1 with TRBJ2-1; 7 positions agree with TRBD2. CDR1 is LGHDT, CDR2 YNNKEL, per germline (reference sequence). The V segment lost 1 base and the J segment 2 bases; nucleotides outside the gene matches: 5. The CDR3 sequence is 16 residues long. This CDR3 is CASSQGTLAAYNEQFF. DNA for the CDR3: TGTGCCAGCAGCCAAGGGACGCTAGCGGCCTACAATGAGCAGTTCTTC.